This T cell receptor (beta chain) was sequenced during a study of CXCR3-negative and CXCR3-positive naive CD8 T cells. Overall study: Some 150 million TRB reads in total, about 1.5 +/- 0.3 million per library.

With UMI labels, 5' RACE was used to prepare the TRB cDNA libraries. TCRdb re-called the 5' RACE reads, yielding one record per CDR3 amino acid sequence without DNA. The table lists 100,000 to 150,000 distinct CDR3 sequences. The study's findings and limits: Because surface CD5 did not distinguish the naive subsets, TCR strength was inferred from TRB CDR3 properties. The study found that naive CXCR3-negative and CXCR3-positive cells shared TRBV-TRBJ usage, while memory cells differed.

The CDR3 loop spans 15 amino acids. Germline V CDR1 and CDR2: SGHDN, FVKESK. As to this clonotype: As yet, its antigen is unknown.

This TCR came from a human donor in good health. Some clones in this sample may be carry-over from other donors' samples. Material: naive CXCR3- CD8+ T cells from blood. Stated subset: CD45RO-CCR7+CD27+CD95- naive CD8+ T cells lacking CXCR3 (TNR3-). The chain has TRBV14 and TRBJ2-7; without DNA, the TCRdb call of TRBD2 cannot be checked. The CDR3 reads CASSYLAGDIYEQYF.